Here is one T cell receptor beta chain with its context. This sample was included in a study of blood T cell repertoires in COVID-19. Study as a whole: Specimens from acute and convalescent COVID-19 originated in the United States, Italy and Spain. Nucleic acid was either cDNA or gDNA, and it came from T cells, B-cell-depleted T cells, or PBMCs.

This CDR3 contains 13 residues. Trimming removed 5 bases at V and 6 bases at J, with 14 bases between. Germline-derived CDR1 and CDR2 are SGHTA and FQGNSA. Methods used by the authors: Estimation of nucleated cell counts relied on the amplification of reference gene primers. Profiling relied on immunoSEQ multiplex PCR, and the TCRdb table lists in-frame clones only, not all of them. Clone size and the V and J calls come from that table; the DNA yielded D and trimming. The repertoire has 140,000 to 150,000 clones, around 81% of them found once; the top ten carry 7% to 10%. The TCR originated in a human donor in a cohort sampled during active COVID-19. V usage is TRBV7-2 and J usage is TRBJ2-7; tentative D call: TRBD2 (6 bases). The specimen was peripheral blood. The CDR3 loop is CASSLPQRVEQYF. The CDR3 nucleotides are TGTGCCAGCAGCCTCCCCCAGCGGGTCGAGCAGTACTTC.